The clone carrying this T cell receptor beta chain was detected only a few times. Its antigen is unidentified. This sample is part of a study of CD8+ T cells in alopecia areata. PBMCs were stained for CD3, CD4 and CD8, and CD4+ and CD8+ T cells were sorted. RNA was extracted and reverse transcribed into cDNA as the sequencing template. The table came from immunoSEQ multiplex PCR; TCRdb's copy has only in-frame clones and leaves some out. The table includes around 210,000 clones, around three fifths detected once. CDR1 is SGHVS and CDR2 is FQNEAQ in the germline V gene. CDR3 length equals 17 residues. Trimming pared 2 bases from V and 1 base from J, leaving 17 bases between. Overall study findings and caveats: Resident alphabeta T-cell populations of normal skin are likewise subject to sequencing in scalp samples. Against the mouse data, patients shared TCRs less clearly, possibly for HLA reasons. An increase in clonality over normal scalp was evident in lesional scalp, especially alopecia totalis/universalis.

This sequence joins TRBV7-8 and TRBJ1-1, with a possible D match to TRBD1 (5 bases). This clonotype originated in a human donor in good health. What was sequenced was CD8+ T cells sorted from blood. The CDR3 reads CASSLTGTGTENTEAFF. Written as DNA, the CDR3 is TGTGCCAGCAGCTTAACGGGGACCGGGACTGAGAACACTGAAGCTTTCTTT.